This T cell receptor (beta chain) was obtained from a study of breast tumors, draining lymph nodes, adjacent tissues. Broader study findings: Most tumor T cells seemingly derive from lymph node, then expand in tumor. Tumor and nontumor repertoires were significantly more similar in luminal-like than in basal-like breast cancer.

This CDR3 contains 11 residues. V was shortened by 5 bases and J by 3 bases, with 8 bases between the two germline ends. CDR1 DFQATT and CDR2 SNEGSKA come from the germline V gene (reference sequence). A single count supports this clonotype. Its specificity is not known. Each CDR3 protein is one row after TCRdb ran MiXCR on the multiplex PCR reads. This sample has under 25,000 distinct CDR3 sequences, with over 40% found just once. Sequencing was carried out using breast tumor tissue. The source is a female donor with breast cancer. Some clones in this sample may be carry-over from other donors' samples. The rearrangement links TRBV20-1 to TRBJ2-7; D not certain. CDR3 region: CSAVDVYEQYF. Written as DNA, the CDR3 is TGCAGTGCTGTGGACGTCTACGAGCAGTACTTC.